This TCR beta chain was recovered during a study of regulatory T cells in long-lasting Graves disease. Overall study results and limits: Relative to new patients (roughly 970), persistent patients exhibited greater sharing of public clonotypes (about 3,000).

In building TCR beta libraries, iRepertoire HTBI primers were used together with Arm-PCR of CDR3 regions. TCRdb passed the multiplex PCR reads through MiXCR, listing each CDR3 protein once. This sample has hundreds of thousands of distinct CDR3 sequences, with around 20% found just once. Trimming removed 1 base from V and 0 bases from J, with 13 bases in between. The CDR3 runs to 16 residues. Germline V CDR1 and CDR2: MGHRA, YSYEKL. As to this clonotype: The antigen is not known.

Time point: persistent/refractory GD, antithyroid drugs over 5 years with positive TRAb. PBMCs provided the RNA from which the TCR library was made. Patients of an endocrinology department in Xi'an, China, were included. This specimen consisted of peripheral blood mononuclear cells (PBMCs), obtained when the disease was refractory, from a patient treated with antithyroid drugs. V and J are TRBV4-1 and TRBJ2-7, with a possible D match to TRBD2 (5 bases). The origin of this receptor is a female donor with Graves disease. CDR3 in amino acids: CASSQGLSHRSYEQYF. The CDR3 DNA reads as TGCGCCAGCAGCCAAGGACTATCCCACCGCTCCTACGAGCAGTACTTC.